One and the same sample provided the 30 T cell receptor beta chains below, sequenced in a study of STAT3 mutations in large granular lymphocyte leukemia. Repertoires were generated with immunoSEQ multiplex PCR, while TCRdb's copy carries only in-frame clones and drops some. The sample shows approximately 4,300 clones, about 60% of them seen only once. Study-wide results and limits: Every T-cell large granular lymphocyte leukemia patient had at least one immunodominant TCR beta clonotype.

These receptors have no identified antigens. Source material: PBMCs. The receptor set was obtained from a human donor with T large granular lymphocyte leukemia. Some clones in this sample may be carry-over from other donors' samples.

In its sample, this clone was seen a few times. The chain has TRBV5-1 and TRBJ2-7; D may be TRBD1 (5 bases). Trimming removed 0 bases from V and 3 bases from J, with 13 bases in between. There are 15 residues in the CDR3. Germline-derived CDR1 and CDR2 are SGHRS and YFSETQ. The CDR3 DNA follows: TGCGCCAGCAGCTTGGGGGGCAGAGGTGGCTACGAGCAGTACTTC. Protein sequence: CASSLGGRGGYEQYF.

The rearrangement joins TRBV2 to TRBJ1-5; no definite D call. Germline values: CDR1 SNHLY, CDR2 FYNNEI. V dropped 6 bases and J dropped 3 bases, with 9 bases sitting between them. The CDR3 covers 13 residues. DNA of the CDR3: TGTGCCAGCAGCCCAGGTCCCAATCAGCCCCAGCATTTT. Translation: CASSPGPNQPQHF.

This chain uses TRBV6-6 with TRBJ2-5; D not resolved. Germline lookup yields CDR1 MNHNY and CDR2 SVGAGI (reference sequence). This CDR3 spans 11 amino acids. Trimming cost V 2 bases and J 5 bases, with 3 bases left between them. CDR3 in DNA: TGTGCCAGCAGTTACGGGGAGACCCAGTACTTC. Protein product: CASSYGETQYF.

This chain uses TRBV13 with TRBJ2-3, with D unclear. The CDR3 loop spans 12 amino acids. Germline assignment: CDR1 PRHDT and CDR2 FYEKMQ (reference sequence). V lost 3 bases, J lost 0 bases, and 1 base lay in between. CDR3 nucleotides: TGTGCCAGCAGCTTTAGCACAGATACGCAGTATTTT. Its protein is CASSFSTDTQYF.

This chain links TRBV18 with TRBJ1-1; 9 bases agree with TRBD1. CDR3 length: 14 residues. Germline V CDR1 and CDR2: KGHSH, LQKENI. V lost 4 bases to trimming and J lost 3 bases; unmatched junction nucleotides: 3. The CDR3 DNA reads TGTGCCAGCTCACTATGGACAGGGGACACTGAAGCTTTCTTT. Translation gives CASSLWTGDTEAFF.

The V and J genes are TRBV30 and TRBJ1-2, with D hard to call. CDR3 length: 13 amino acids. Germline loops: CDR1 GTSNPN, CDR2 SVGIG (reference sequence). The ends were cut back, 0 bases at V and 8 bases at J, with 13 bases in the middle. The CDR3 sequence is CAWSVLGSLGYTF. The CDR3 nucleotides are TGTGCCTGGAGTGTACTGGGTTCTCTGGGCTACACCTTC.

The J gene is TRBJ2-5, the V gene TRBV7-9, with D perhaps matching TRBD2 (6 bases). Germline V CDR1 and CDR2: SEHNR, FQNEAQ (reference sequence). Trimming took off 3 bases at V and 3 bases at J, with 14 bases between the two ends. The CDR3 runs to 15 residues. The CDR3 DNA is TGTGCCAGCAGCTTTAGGAGGGGAACAGAAGAGACCCAGTACTTC. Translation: CASSFRRGTEETQYF.

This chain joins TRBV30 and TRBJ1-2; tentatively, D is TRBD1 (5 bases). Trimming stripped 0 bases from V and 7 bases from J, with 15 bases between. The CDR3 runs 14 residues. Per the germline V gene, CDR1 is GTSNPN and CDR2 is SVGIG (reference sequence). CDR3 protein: CAWSVAARVLGYTF. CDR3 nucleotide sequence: TGTGCCTGGAGTGTAGCAGCCAGGGTCCTTGGCTACACCTTC.

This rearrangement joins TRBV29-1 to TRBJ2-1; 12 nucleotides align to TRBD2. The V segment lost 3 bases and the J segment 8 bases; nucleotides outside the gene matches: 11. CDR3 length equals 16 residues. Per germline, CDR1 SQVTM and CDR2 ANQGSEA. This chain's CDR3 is CSVDLTSGRLLDEQFF. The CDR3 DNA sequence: TGCAGCGTTGATCTGACTAGCGGGAGATTGTTAGATGAGCAGTTCTTC.

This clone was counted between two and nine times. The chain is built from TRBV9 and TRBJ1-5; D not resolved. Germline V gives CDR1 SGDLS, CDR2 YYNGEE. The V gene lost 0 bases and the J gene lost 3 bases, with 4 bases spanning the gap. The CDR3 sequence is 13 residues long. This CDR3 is CASSVGVNQPQHF. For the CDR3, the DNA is TGTGCCAGCAGCGTAGGTGTCAATCAGCCCCAGCATTTT.

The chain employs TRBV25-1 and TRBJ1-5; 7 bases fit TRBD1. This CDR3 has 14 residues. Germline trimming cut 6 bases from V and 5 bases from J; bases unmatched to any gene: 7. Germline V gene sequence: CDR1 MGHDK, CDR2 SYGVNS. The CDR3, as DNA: TGTGCCAGCAGAGAGACAGGGAGGGATCAGCCCCAGCATTTT. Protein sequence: CASRETGRDQPQHF. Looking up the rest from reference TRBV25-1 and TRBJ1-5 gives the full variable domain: EADIYQTPRYLVIGTGKKITLECSQTMGHDKMYWYQQDPGMELHLIHYSYGVNSTEKGDLSSESTVSRIRTEHFPLTLESARPSHTSQYLCASRETGRDQPQHFGDGTRLSIL.

Written as DNA, the CDR3 is TGTGCCAGCAAACCTACGGACGTTGATCAGCCCCAGCATTTT. Translated: CASKPTDVDQPQHF. The chain recombines TRBV6-6 with TRBJ1-5; D is unclear. In germline, CDR1 is MNHNY, CDR2 SVGAGI (reference sequence). Trimming stripped 7 bases from V and 5 bases from J, with 15 bases between. The CDR3 runs 14 residues.

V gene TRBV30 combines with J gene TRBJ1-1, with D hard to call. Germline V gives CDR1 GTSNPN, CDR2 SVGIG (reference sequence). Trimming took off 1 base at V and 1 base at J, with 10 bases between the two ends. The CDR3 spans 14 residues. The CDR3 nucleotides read TGTGCCTGGAGTGCACCCCCTGGGAACACTGAAGCTTTCTTT. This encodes CAWSAPPGNTEAFF.

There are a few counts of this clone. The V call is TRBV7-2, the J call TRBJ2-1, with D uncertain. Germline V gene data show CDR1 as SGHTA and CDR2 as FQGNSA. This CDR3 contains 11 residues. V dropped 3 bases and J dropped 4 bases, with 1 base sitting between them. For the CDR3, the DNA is TGTGCCAGCAGCTTTTACAATGAGCAGTTCTTC. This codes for CASSFYNEQFF.

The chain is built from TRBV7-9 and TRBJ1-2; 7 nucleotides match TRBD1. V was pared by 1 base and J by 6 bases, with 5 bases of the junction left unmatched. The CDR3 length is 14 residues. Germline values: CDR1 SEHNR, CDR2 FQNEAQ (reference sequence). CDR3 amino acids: CASSLGQGVDGYTF. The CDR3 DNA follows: TGTGCCAGCAGCTTAGGGCAGGGGGTGGATGGCTACACCTTC.

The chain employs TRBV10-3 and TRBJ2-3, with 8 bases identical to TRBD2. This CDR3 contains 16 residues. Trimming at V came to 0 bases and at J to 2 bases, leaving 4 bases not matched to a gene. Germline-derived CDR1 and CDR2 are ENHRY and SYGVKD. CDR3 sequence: CAISESISGATDTQYF. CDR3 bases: TGTGCCATCAGTGAGTCGATTAGCGGGGCCACAGATACGCAGTATTTT.

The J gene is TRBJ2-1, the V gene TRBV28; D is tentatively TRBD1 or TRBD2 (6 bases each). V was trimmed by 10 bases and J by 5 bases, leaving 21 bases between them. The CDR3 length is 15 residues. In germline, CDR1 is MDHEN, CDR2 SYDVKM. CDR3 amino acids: CATRRGVTGNNEQFF. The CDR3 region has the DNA TGTGCCACCCGAAGGGGGGTAACAGGGAACAATGAGCAGTTCTTC.

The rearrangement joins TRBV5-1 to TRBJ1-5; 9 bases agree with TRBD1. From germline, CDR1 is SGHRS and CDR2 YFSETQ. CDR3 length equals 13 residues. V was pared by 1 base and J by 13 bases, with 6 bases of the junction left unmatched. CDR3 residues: CASSLWTGEEQHF. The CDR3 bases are TGCGCCAGCAGCTTGTGGACAGGGGAAGAACAGCATTTT.

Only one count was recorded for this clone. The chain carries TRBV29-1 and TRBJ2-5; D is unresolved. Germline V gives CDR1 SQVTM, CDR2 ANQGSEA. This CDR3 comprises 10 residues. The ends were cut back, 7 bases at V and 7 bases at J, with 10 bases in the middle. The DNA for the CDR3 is TGCAGCGGTACCATAGGGACCCAGTACTTC. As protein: CSGTIGTQYF.

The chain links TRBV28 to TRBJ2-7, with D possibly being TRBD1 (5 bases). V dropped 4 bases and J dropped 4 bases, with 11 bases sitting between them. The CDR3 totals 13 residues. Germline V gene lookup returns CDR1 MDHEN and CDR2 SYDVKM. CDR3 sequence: CASSSPGRYEQYF. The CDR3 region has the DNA TGTGCCAGCAGTTCCCCAGGGCGATACGAGCAGTACTTC.

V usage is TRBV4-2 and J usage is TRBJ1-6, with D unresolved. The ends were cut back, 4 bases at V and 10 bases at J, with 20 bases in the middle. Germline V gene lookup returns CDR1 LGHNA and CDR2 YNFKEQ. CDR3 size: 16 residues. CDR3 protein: CASSRDSGYSNSPLHF. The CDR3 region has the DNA TGTGCCAGCAGCCGCGATTCAGGCTATTCGAACTCACCCCTCCACTTT.

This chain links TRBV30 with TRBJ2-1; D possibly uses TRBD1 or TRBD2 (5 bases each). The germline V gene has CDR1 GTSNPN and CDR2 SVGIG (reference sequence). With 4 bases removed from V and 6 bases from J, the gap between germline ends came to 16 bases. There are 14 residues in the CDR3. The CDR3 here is CAWTTGTASNEQFF. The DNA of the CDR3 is TGTGCCTGGACTACCGGGACGGCCTCCAATGAGCAGTTCTTC.

The CDR3 sequence: CSSAGTNTEAFF. The CDR3 DNA sequence: TGCAGCTCCGCCGGGACGAACACTGAAGCTTTCTTT. V usage is TRBV29-1 and J usage is TRBJ1-1; weak D call: TRBD1 (5 bases). CDR1 and CDR2 (germline): SQVTM, ANQGSEA. Trimming shortened V by 8 bases and J by 1 base, and 11 bases separated the two germline ends. CDR3 length: 12 residues.

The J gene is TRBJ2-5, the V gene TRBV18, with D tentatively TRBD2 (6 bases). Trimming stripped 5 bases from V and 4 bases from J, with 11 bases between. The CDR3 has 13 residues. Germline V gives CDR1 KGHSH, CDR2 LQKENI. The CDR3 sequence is CASSTGTLETQYF. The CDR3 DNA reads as TGTGCCAGCTCAACCGGGACTTTAGAGACCCAGTACTTC.

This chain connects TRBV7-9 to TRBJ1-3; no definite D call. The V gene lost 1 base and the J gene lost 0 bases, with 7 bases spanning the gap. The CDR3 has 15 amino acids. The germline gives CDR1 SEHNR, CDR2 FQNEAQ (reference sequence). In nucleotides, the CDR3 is TGTGCCAGCAGCTTAGAACCGGTCTCTGGAAACACCATATATTTT. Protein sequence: CASSLEPVSGNTIYF.

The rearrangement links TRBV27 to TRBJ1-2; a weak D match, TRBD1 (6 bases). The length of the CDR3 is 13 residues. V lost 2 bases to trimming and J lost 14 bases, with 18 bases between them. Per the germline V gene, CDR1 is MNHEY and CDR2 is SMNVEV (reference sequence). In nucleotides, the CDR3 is TGTGCCAGCAGTTTAGTACAGGGCGAAGGTGAGACCTTC. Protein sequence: CASSLVQGEGETF.

This chain's CDR3 is CASSDRTGGYEQYF. The CDR3 DNA reads as TGCGCCAGCAGCGATCGGACAGGGGGCTACGAGCAGTACTTC. The chain recombines TRBV5-1 with TRBJ2-7; 10 nucleotides agree with TRBD1. This CDR3 is built from 14 residues. CDR1 is SGHRS, CDR2 YFSETQ, per germline. With V trimmed by 4 bases and J by 3 bases, 4 bases remained unmatched.

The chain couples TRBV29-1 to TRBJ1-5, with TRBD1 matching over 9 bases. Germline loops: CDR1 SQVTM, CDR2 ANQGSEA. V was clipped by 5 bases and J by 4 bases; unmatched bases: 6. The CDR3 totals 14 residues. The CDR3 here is CSVSTGGGNQPQHF. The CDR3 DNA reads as TGCAGCGTTTCGACAGGGGGAGGAAATCAGCCCCAGCATTTT.

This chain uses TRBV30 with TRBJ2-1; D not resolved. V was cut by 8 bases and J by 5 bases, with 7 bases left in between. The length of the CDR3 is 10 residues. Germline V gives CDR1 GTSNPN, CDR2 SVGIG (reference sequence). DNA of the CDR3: TGTGCCATATATGACAATGAGCAGTTCTTC. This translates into CAIYDNEQFF.

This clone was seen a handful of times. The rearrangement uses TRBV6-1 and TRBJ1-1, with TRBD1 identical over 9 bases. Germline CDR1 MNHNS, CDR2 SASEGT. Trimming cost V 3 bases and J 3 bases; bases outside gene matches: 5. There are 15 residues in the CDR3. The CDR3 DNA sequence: TGTGCCAGCAGTGAGGGACAGGGAGGGGACACTGAAGCTTTCTTT. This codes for CASSEGQGGDTEAFF.